This T cell receptor beta chain is drawn from a study of T cell responses to AZD1222 COVID-19 vaccine. On this clone itself: Its antigen is not known.

In germline, CDR1 is SEHNR, CDR2 FQNEAQ (reference sequence). The CDR3 covers 13 residues. V gave up 5 bases and J gave up 7 bases, with 14 bases separating them. Findings and limits, study-wide: Repertoires were obtained solely post-peak T cell response.

Sequencing was performed with immunoSEQ multiplex PCR; in TCRdb, only in-frame clones are kept and a portion is missing. The sample holds 60,000 to 70,000 clones, less than 90% seen once. V and J are TRBV7-9 and TRBJ1-2; no firm D call. This sequence was found in an adult in good health. The sequencing here drew on peripheral blood, taken on day 0 of AZD1222 vaccination. The CDR3 DNA reads TGTGCCAGCAGCCAATTTCCAGGTGGTGGCTACACCTTC. Translating gives CASSQFPGGGYTF. The whole variable domain, remainder taken from reference TRBV7-9 and TRBJ1-2, is DTGVSQNPRHKITKRGQNVTFRCDPISEHNRLYWYRQTLGQGPEFLTYFQNEAQLEKSRLLSDRFSAERPKGSFSTLEIQRTEQGDSAMYLCASSQFPGGGYTFGSGTRLTVV.